This T cell receptor (beta chain) was obtained from a study of T-cell reconstitution after alpha-beta-depleted transplantation in children. CDR1 is MNHNS and CDR2 is SASEGT in the germline V gene. Trimming stripped 4 bases from V and 2 bases from J, with 12 bases between. CDR3 length: 14 amino acids. Unique molecular identifiers were incorporated into the prepared TCRbeta library. TCRdb called the PCR reads again in MiXCR, with one record for every CDR3 protein. Here the sample spans about a million distinct CDR3 sequences, roughly 29% being singletons. The sequence derives from a boy under two years old who had a stem cell transplant for SCID, so the T cells may come from the graft donor. The gene calls are TRBV6-1 and TRBJ2-7; D unclear. Sequences were derived from PBMCs, mostly from graft donor cells, sampled 360 days after TCRalphabeta/CD19-depleted stem cell transplant. CDR3 nucleotides: TGTGCCAGCAGTGCCGGCAGGTTACCCTACGAGCAGTACTTC. Protein sequence: CASSAGRLPYEQYF.